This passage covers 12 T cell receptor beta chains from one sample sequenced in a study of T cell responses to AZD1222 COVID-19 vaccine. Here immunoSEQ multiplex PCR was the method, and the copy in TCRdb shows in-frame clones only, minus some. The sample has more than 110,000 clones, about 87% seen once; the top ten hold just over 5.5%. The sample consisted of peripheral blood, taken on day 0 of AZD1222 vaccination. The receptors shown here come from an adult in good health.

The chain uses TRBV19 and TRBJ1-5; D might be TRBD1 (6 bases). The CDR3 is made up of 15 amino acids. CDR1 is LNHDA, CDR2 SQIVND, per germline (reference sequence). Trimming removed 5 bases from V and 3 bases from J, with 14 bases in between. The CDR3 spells CASSAVGGINQPQHF. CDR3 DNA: TGTGCCAGTAGTGCCGTGGGGGGCATCAATCAGCCCCAGCATTTT.

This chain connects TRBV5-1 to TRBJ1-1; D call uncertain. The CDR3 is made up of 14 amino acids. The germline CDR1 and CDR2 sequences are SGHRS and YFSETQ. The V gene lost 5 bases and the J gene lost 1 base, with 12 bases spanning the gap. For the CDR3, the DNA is TGCGCCAGCAGTCAAGGATCCGGGAACACTGAAGCTTTCTTT. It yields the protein CASSQGSGNTEAFF. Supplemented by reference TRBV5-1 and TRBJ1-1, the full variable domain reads KAGVTQTPRYLIKTRGQQVTLSCSPISGHRSVSWYQQTPGQGLQFLFEYFSETQRNKGNFPGRFSGRQFSNSRSEMNVSTLELGDSALYLCASSQGSGNTEAFFGQGTRLTVV.

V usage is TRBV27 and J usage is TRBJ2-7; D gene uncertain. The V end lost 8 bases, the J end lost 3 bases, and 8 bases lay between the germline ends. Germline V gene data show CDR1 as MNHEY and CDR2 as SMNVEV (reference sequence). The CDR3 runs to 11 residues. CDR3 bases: TGTGCCAGCGGGGTAGGCTACGAGCAGTACTTC. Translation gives CASGVGYEQYF.

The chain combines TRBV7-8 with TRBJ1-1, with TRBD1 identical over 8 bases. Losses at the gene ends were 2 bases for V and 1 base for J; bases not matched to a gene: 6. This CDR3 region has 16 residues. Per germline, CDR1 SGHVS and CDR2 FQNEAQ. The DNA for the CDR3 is TGTGCCAGCAGCTTACAAGGACAGGGAGAGAACACTGAAGCTTTCTTT. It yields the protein CASSLQGQGENTEAFF. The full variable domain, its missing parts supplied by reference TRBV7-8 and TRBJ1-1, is GAGVSQSPRYKVAKRGQDVALRCDPISGHVSLFWYQQALGQGPEFLTYFQNEAQLDKSGLPSDRFFAERPEGSVSTLKIQRTQQEDSAVYLCASSLQGQGENTEAFFGQGTRLTVV.

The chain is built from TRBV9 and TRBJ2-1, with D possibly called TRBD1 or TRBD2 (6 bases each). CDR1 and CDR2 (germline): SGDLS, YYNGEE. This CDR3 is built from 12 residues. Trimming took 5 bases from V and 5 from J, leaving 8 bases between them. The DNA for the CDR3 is TGTGCCAGCAGGGGGGGCAACAATGAGCAGTTCTTC. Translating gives CASRGGNNEQFF.

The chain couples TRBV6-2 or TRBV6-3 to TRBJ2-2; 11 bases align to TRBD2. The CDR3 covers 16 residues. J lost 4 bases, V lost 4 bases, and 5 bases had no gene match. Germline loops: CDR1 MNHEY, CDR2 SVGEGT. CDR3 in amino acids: CASSSLAGGPTGELFF. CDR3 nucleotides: TGTGCCAGCAGTTCGCTAGCGGGAGGTCCCACCGGGGAGCTGTTTTTT.

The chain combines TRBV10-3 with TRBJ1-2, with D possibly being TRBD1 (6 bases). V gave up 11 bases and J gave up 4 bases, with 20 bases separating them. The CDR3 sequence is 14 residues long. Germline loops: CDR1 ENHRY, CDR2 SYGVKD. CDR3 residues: CALSPAPGAYGYTF. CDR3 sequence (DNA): TGTGCCCTCTCCCCCGCACCGGGGGCCTATGGCTACACCTTC.

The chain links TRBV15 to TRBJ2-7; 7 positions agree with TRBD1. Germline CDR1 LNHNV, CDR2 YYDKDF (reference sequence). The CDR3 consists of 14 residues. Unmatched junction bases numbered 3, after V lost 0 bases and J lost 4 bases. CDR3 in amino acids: CATSRENRGYEQYF. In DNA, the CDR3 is TGTGCCACCAGCAGAGAAAACAGGGGATACGAGCAGTACTTC.

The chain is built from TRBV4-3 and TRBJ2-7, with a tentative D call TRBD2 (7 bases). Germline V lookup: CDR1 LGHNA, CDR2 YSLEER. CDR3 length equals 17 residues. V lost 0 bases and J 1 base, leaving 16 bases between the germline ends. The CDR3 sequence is CASSQEIGGAISYEQYF. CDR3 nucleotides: TGCGCCAGCAGCCAAGAAATAGGGGGGGCCATTTCCTACGAGCAGTACTTC.

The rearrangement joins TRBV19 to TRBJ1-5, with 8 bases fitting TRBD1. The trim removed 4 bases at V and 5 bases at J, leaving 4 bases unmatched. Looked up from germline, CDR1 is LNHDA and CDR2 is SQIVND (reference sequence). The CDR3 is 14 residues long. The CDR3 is CASSTGGVYQPQHF. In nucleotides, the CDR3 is TGTGCCAGTAGTACAGGGGGCGTATATCAGCCCCAGCATTTT.

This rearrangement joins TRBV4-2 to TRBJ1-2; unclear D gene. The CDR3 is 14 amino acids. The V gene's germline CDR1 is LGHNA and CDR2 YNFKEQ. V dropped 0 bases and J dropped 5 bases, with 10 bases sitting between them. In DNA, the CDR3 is TGTGCCAGCAGCCAAGATCTGAGGGAATATGGCTACACCTTC. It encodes CASSQDLREYGYTF.

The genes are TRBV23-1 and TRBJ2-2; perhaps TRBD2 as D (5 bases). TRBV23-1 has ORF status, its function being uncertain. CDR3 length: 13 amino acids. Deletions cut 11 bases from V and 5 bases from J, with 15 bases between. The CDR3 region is CADGKRETGELFF. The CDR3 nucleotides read TGCGCCGACGGGAAGAGGGAGACCGGGGAGCTGTTTTTT.